This T cell receptor (beta chain) was captured by sequencing in a study of blood T cell repertoires in COVID-19. Sequencing used immunoSEQ multiplex PCR; TCRdb keeps in-frame clones, though not all of them. The sample holds some 260,000 clones, 80% to 90% seen once. Germline V gene sequence: CDR1 SGHKS, CDR2 YYEKEE (reference sequence). Trimming took off 0 bases at V and 3 bases at J, with 10 bases between the two ends. The CDR3 runs to 14 residues. Participant-reported clinical history was the basis for cohort assignment. Material: PBMCs or T cells enriched from blood (not recorded which). The TCR originated in a man aged 35 to 55 who had recovered from COVID-19. This rearrangement joins TRBV5-5 to TRBJ2-7; a weak D match, TRBD1 (5 bases). The CDR3 reads CASSLVDTGYEQYF. In nucleotides, the CDR3 is TGTGCCAGCAGCTTGGTGGACACCGGCTACGAGCAGTACTTC.